This T cell receptor beta chain was documented in a study of control samples from healthy donors and cancer patients. Germline V gives CDR1 SEHNR, CDR2 FQNEAQ (reference sequence). This CDR3 region has 18 residues. V was pared by 0 bases and J by 5 bases, with 13 bases of the junction left unmatched. Method: immunoSEQ multiplex PCR; TCRdb's copy keeps in-frame clones and lacks some. The table shows about 150,000 clones, with approximately 91% occurring only once. The source material was blood. The sequence derives from a man younger than 45 in good health. The J gene is TRBJ2-3, the V gene TRBV7-9; the match to TRBD2 covers 8 bases. The DNA of the CDR3 is TGTGCCAGCAGCTTAGCGCTGTTCCAGCGGGGGCTGGAAGATACGCAGTATTTT. Residues: CASSLALFQRGLEDTQYF.